What follows describes a single TCR beta chain. Its cognate antigen is unknown. This specimen comes from a study of T cells in Graves' hyperthyroidism and ophthalmopathy. General observations from the study: Model output signaled ophthalmopathy a median 6.5 months ahead of onset. Among thyroid clonotypes expanded above 0.001, most also appeared in blood.

RNA transcripts yielded amplified TCR beta CDR3 regions. HTBI primers were used for first-round RT-PCR of the TCR CDR3. TCRdb analysed the multiplex PCR reads with MiXCR anew, one entry per CDR3 protein. The table records roughly 130,000 distinct CDR3 sequences, approximately 20% of them present only once. Trimming stripped 0 bases from V and 8 bases from J, with 8 bases between. The CDR3 consists of 14 residues. Germline assignment: CDR1 MNHEY and CDR2 SVGEGT. The sequence came from a woman in her 50s with Graves' hyperthyroidism that later progressed to Graves' ophthalmopathy. The sequencing sample was made of blood. V gene TRBV6-2 or TRBV6-3 combines with J gene TRBJ1-6; D is undetermined. The CDR3 DNA sequence: TGTGCCAGCAGTTACTCGAGTACCGATTCACCCCTCCACTTT. As protein: CASSYSSTDSPLHF.